This T cell receptor beta chain stems from a study of T cells in Graves' hyperthyroidism and ophthalmopathy. The TCR beta CDR3 regions underwent amplification using RNA transcripts as the source. A set of HTBI primers served as the primers for a first-round RT-PCR of the TCR CDR3. TCRdb analysed the multiplex PCR reads with MiXCR anew, one entry per CDR3 protein. The sample includes some 560,000 distinct CDR3 sequences, about 15% of them seen just once. In its sample, this clonotype was seen many times. The CDR3 is 14 amino acids. The V gene lost 3 bases and the J gene lost 1 base, with 10 bases spanning the gap. The V gene's germline CDR1 is SGDLS and CDR2 YYNGEE.

Source material: blood. This clonotype originated in a woman aged 25 to 45 with Graves' hyperthyroidism. V is TRBV9 and J is TRBJ2-5; tentative D call: TRBD2 (5 bases). The CDR3 loop reads CASSGRSGQETQYF. CDR3 bases: TGTGCCAGCAGCGGTCGCAGCGGCCAAGAGACCCAGTACTTC.